The rows below give T cell receptor beta chains drawn from one sample of a study of blood T cell repertoires in COVID-19. Produced via immunoSEQ multiplex PCR; TCRdb's table is partial and in-frame only. The top ten hold around 2% of the sample, which has roughly 250,000 clones, around 86% seen once. The sample was PBMCs or T cells enriched from blood (not recorded which). The receptors stem from a woman aged 45-60 years who had recovered from COVID-19. The CDR3 runs from the conserved cysteine through the conserved F or W. A D gene is named only where the DNA matches it firmly. The listing skips clone size in some rows; elsewhere it reads once, few, many or a size class.

TRBD1	TRBV18	NA	TRBJ1-1	CASSAQGARTEAFF	TGTGCCAGCTCAGCGCAGGGGGCAAGAACTGAAGCTTTCTTT
TRBD1	TRBV11-2	NA	TRBJ1-1	CASSQTGQLNTEAFF	TGTGCCAGCAGCCAAACGGGACAGCTAAACACTGAAGCTTTCTTT
TRBD2	TRBV19	NA	TRBJ2-3	CATSGKHTDTQYF	TGTGCCACTAGCGGGAAACACACAGATACGCAGTATTTT
TRBD2	TRBV5-1	NA	TRBJ2-3	CASTLATSGSGADTQYF	TGCGCCAGCACCCTCGCCACTAGCGGGAGTGGGGCAGATACGCAGTATTTT
NA	TRBV4-3	NA	TRBJ2-7	CASSQDTRGPYEQYF	TGCGCCAGCAGCCAAGATACCAGGGGCCCGTACGAGCAGTACTTC
TRBD1	TRBV6-5	NA	TRBJ1-2	CASSYSGTGGNGYTF	TGTGCCAGCAGTTACTCAGGGACAGGAGGAAACGGCTACACCTTC
NA	TRBV27	many	TRBJ2-3	CASSLSSYFTDTQYF	TGTGCCAGCAGTTTATCGAGCTACTTCACAGATACGCAGTATTTT
NA	TRBV7-2	NA	TRBJ2-3	CASSPRVTDTQYF	TGTGCCAGCAGCCCGCGGGTTACAGATACGCAGTATTTT
TRBD2	TRBV19	NA	TRBJ2-7	CASSPLLAGDYEQYF	TGTGCCAGTAGTCCTCTACTAGCGGGAGACTACGAGCAGTACTTC
TRBD1	TRBV10-3	once	TRBJ1-1	CAISRTGIPEAFF	TGTGCCATCAGCCGGACAGGGATACCTGAAGCTTTCTTT
NA	TRBV4-1	NA	TRBJ1-5	CASSQVGGPQHF	TGCGCCAGCAGCCAAGTAGGGGGACCCCAGCATTTT
NA	TRBV6-5	few	TRBJ1-1	CASSYTAGEMAFF	TGTGCCAGCAGTTACACGGCAGGGGAAATGGCTTTCTTT
NA	TRBV7-8	NA	TRBJ2-1	CASSFGRNEQFF	TGTGCCAGCAGCTTCGGCAGGAATGAGCAGTTCTTC
TRBD2	TRBV7-3	NA	TRBJ2-7	CASIPPRTSGRAYEQYF	TGTGCCAGCATCCCCCCTCGGACTAGCGGGAGGGCGTACGAGCAGTACTTC
NA	TRBV28	NA	TRBJ1-2	CASSFLYGYTF	TGTGCCAGCAGTTTCCTCTATGGCTACACCTTC
TRBD1	TRBV23-1	NA	TRBJ2-7	CASSCWTGPYEQYF	TGCGCCAGCAGTTGTTGGACAGGACCCTACGAGCAGTACTTC
NA	TRBV2	NA	TRBJ2-7	CASSDGGLNEQYF	TGTGCCAGCAGTGATGGGGGCTTGAACGAGCAGTACTTC
NA	TRBV25-1	NA	TRBJ2-2	CASSEPRGRANTGELFF	TGTGCCAGCAGTGAACCTAGGGGCAGGGCGAACACCGGGGAGCTGTTTTTT
TRBD2	TRBV13	NA	TRBJ2-3	CASSLGTSGRDTQYF	TGTGCCAGCAGCTTAGGGACTAGCGGGAGAGATACGCAGTATTTT
TRBD1	TRBV6-5	once	TRBJ2-2	CASSQRTGNTGELFF	TGTGCCAGCAGTCAAAGGACAGGGAACACCGGGGAGCTGTTTTTT
NA	TRBV13	NA	TRBJ1-1	CASSLGTVSTEAFF	TGTGCCAGCAGCTTAGGCACGGTGAGCACTGAAGCTTTCTTT
NA	TRBV11-1	NA	TRBJ1-1	CASSLVPGDTEAFF	TGTGCCAGCAGCTTAGTTCCGGGTGACACTGAAGCTTTCTTT
NA	TRBV9	once	TRBJ1-6	CASSVSLTPANSPLHF	TGTGCCAGCAGCGTATCTCTGACACCGGCTAATTCACCCCTCCACTTT
NA	TRBV10-1	NA	TRBJ2-5	CASARTVQETQYF	TGCGCCAGCGCCCGGACAGTACAAGAGACCCAGTACTTC
NA	TRBV28	NA	TRBJ1-3	CASRRGRKGPSGNTIYF	TGTGCCAGCAGAAGGGGCCGAAAGGGGCCCTCTGGAAACACCATATATTTT
TRBD1	TRBV6-5	NA	TRBJ1-3	CASRPDRVGNTIYF	TGTGCCAGCAGACCCGACAGGGTCGGAAACACCATATATTTT
NA	TRBV6-2/TRBV6-3	NA	TRBJ1-2	CASSSGQHYGYTF	TGTGCCAGCAGTTCTGGACAGCACTATGGCTACACCTTC
TRBD1	TRBV28	NA	TRBJ1-2	CASSSAGGVPYGYTF	TGTGCCAGCAGTTCGGCAGGGGGCGTCCCCTATGGCTACACCTTC
NA	TRBV11-2	NA	TRBJ1-2	CASSLAGGHFYGYTF	TGTGCCAGCAGCTTAGCCGGTGGGCATTTCTATGGCTACACCTTC
NA	TRBV5-1	NA	TRBJ2-7	CASSLEGQIVRQYF	TGCGCCAGCAGCTTGGAAGGACAGATCGTTAGGCAGTACTTC
TRBD2	TRBV5-1	NA	TRBJ2-3	CASSSWTSGNTDTQYF	TGCGCCAGCAGCTCATGGACTAGCGGGAACACAGATACGCAGTATTTT
TRBD2	TRBV7-2	NA	TRBJ2-3	CASSLGLAGGPGDTQYF	TGTGCCAGCAGCTTAGGGTTAGCGGGAGGGCCGGGGGATACGCAGTATTTT
NA	TRBV28	NA	TRBJ2-7	CASSPGGGPYEQYF	TGTGCCAGCAGTCCGGGGGGCGGGCCCTACGAGCAGTACTTC
TRBD1	TRBV7-9	NA	TRBJ1-2	CASSPTPGQGTYGYTF	TGTGCCAGCAGCCCCACCCCGGGACAGGGGACCTATGGCTACACCTTC
TRBD2	TRBV7-3	NA	TRBJ2-1	CASSLLSSGNNEQFF	TGTGCCAGCAGCTTACTGTCTAGCGGAAACAATGAGCAGTTCTTC
NA	TRBV11-2	NA	TRBJ1-1	CASSLLIHMNTEAFF	TGTGCCAGCAGCTTGTTGATACACATGAACACTGAAGCTTTCTTT
TRBD1	TRBV7-2	few	TRBJ1-6	CASSLDRQGGNSPLHF	TGTGCCAGCAGCTTGGACCGACAGGGGGGAAATTCACCCCTCCACTTT
NA	TRBV7-2	NA	TRBJ1-2	CASSPGDRNYGYTF	TGTGCCAGCAGCCCTGGAGACAGGAACTATGGCTACACCTTC
TRBD2	TRBV9	NA	TRBJ2-1	CASSGTSGYNEQFF	TGTGCCAGCAGCGGGACTAGCGGATACAATGAGCAGTTCTTC
NA	TRBV11-2	NA	TRBJ2-3	CASLYSGTDTQYF	TGTGCCAGCCTCTATAGCGGCACAGATACGCAGTATTTT
NA	TRBV7-9	NA	TRBJ1-2	CASSLGEGLGGYTF	TGTGCCAGCAGCTTAGGTGAGGGATTAGGCGGCTACACCTTC
NA	TRBV11-3	few	TRBJ1-6	CASSFRGTPPLHF	TGTGCCAGCAGCTTCAGGGGTACGCCACCCCTCCACTTT
NA	TRBV7-9	NA	TRBJ1-4	CASSLAFEVGREKLFF	TGTGCCAGCAGCTTGGCCTTTGAGGTCGGAAGGGAAAAACTGTTTTTT
TRBD1	TRBV20-1	NA	TRBJ1-3	CSASQNRGPGNTIYF	TGCAGTGCTAGTCAAAACAGGGGGCCTGGAAACACCATATATTTT
NA	TRBV5-1	few	TRBJ2-6	CASSLAPYSGANVLTF	TGCGCCAGCAGCTTGGCCCCTTACTCTGGGGCCAACGTCCTGACTTTC
TRBD1	TRBV13	NA	TRBJ1-5	CASSAGQGSNQPQHF	TGTGCCAGCAGCGCCGGACAGGGAAGCAATCAGCCCCAGCATTTT
TRBD1	TRBV5-4	NA	TRBJ1-1	CASSLGQGGEAFF	TGTGCCAGCAGCTTGGGGCAGGGGGGAGAAGCTTTCTTT
TRBD1	TRBV29-1	NA	TRBJ1-5	CSEVDGTDTNQPQHF	TGCAGCGAGGTGGACGGGACAGACACCAATCAGCCCCAGCATTTT
NA	TRBV3-1/TRBV3-2	NA	TRBJ2-3	CASSRPSRDTQYF	TGTGCCAGCAGCCGGCCCTCCCGAGATACGCAGTATTTT
TRBD1	TRBV10-3	NA	TRBJ1-5	CAISPQGGQPQHF	TGTGCCATCAGTCCTCAGGGGGGTCAGCCCCAGCATTTT
TRBD1	TRBV28	NA	TRBJ1-2	CASSLAGGPTNYGYTF	TGTGCCAGCAGTTTGGCAGGGGGCCCAACTAACTATGGCTACACCTTC
TRBD2	TRBV7-7	once	TRBJ2-7	CASSIGLAAYYEQYF	TGTGCTAGCAGCATAGGACTAGCGGCTTACTACGAGCAGTACTTC
NA	TRBV3-1/TRBV3-2	NA	TRBJ2-7	CASRNSKIPYEQYF	TGTGCCAGCAGGAACAGTAAAATCCCCTACGAGCAGTACTTC